This TCR beta chain emerged from a study of T cells in Graves' hyperthyroidism and ophthalmopathy. Background on the study: Before any treatment, at initial diagnosis, peripheral blood was collected.

Diagnoses rested on clinical symptoms, serum thyroxine and TRAb, thyroid ultrasound and orbital computed tomography. CDR1 is SGHTS and CDR2 is YDEGEE in the germline V gene. CDR3 length: 11 amino acids. V was shortened by 8 bases and J by 8 bases, with 8 bases between the two germline ends. Using RNA transcripts as the source, TCR beta CDR3 regions were amplified. HTBI primers drove first-round RT-PCR of the TCR CDR3. TCRdb re-analysed the multiplex PCR reads in MiXCR, keeping a single row per CDR3 protein. The table includes about 360,000 distinct CDR3 sequences, approximately 15% detected once. This clonotype was seen at least ten times.

Sequencing was done on a sample of blood. V is TRBV5-8 and J is TRBJ1-6; tentative D call: TRBD1 (5 bases). This receptor was obtained from a man aged 25-40 years with Graves' hyperthyroidism that later progressed to Graves' ophthalmopathy. CDR3 sequence reads: CARLGDSPLHF. CDR3 sequence (DNA): TGTGCCAGATTAGGGGATTCACCCCTCCACTTT.